The 9 T cell receptor beta chains listed next were all sequenced from one sample in a study of T-cell memory formation after mild COVID-19. MiXCR was run by TCRdb on the 5' RACE reads, yielding one entry per CDR3 protein. The sample lists 350,000 to 450,000 distinct CDR3 sequences, approximately 25% occurring once. Input material: PBMCs or a T cell subset sorted from them (not recorded which). These receptors were obtained from an adult woman who had mild COVID-19 (a few samples of this study predate the infection). Cell type and time point are not known.

The table lists this clonotype with a few counts. This chain connects TRBV12-3 or TRBV12-4 to TRBJ2-3; D is tentatively TRBD1 or TRBD2 (5 bases each). V was shortened by 7 bases and J by 1 base, with 15 bases between the two germline ends. The length of the CDR3 is 15 residues. The CDR3 spells CASNPSGTRTDTQYF. The DNA of the CDR3 is TGTGCCAGCAACCCCTCCGGGACCCGCACAGATACGCAGTATTTT.

In its sample, this clonotype was seen once. The chain uses TRBV28 and TRBJ1-1; TRBD1 matches 7 bases. This CDR3 is built from 12 residues. Losses at the gene ends were 4 bases for V and 13 bases for J; bases not matched to a gene: 9. The germline CDR1 and CDR2 sequences are MDHEN and SYDVKM. CDR3 in amino acids: CASSSTKQGLFF. Here the CDR3 DNA reads TGTGCCAGCAGTTCGACGAAACAGGGGCTTTTCTTT.

V is TRBV29-1 and J is TRBJ2-7; D is undetermined. Germline V gives CDR1 SQVTM, CDR2 ANQGSEA. The germline V and J ends were trimmed by 1 base and 3 bases, with 4 bases remaining between them. This CDR3 region has 11 residues. CDR3: CSVEVYYEQYF. In DNA form, the CDR3 reads TGCAGCGTTGAAGTGTACTACGAGCAGTACTTC.

The chain uses TRBV14 and TRBJ2-7, with TRBD2 matching over 8 bases. Trimming cost V 4 bases and J 9 bases; bases outside gene matches: 8. The V gene's germline CDR1 is SGHDN and CDR2 FVKESK. The CDR3 contains 13 residues. The CDR3 protein is CASSPGGGAVQYF. The CDR3 DNA is TGTGCCAGCAGCCCCGGGGGGGGAGCGGTGCAGTACTTC. Full variable domain (rest looked up from reference TRBV14 and TRBJ2-7): EAGVTQFPSHSVIEKGQTVTLRCDPISGHDNLYWYRRVMGKEIKFLLHFVKESKQDESGMPNNRFLAERTGGTYSTLKVQPAELEDSGVYFCASSPGGGAVQYFGPGTRLTVT.

The V call is TRBV12-3 or TRBV12-4, the J call TRBJ1-2, with D tentatively TRBD1 (5 bases). Trimming left V 7 bases short and J 7 bases short, with 16 bases between. This CDR3 contains 13 residues. The CDR3, as DNA: TGTGCCAGCACCCTGTGGGGGGGAGGTGGCTACACCTTC. Residues: CASTLWGGGGYTF.

This clonotype was seen just once. The V call is TRBV6-2 or TRBV6-3, the J call TRBJ1-5, with 8 bases matching TRBD1. The CDR3 is made up of 15 amino acids. Germline-derived CDR1 and CDR2 are MNHEY and SVGEGT. Trimming took 6 bases from V and 2 from J; bases not matched to a gene: 6. Here the CDR3 reads CASREDRAGNQPQHF. In DNA form, the CDR3 reads TGTGCCAGCAGAGAGGACAGGGCTGGCAATCAGCCCCAGCATTTT.

The chain is built from TRBV5-1 and TRBJ2-1; TRBD2 aligns across 9 bases. The CDR3 spans 16 residues. The J segment lost 7 bases and the V segment lost 7 bases, leaving 15 bases of the junction unmatched. The germline CDR1 and CDR2 sequences are SGHRS and YFSETQ. CDR3 sequence (DNA): TGCGCCAGCCGAGCAGAGATTAGCGGGAGTCTAAATGAGCAGTTCTTC. This encodes CASRAEISGSLNEQFF.

This clonotype was counted between two and nine times. The rearrangement links TRBV5-1 to TRBJ2-7; weak D call: TRBD2 (5 bases). The germline gives CDR1 SGHRS, CDR2 YFSETQ. The ends were cut back, 2 bases at V and 2 bases at J, with 11 bases in the middle. The CDR3 has 14 residues. The DNA for the CDR3 is TGCGCCAGCAGCTTCCGGGCCGGGGCCTACGAGCAGTACTTC. Its translation is CASSFRAGAYEQYF.

There are a few counts of this clonotype. The chain combines TRBV10-3 with TRBJ2-7; no definite D call. CDR3 length: 15 residues. Germline V gene data show CDR1 as ENHRY and CDR2 as SYGVKD. Trimming shortened V by 0 bases and J by 3 bases, and 12 bases separated the two germline ends. The CDR3 bases are TGTGCCATCAGTGAGTCGATTGTTTTTAACTACGAGCAGTACTTC. As protein: CAISESIVFNYEQYF.